The 32 T cell receptor beta chains presented below share a single source sample, sequenced in a study of T cell changes during pregnancy in multiple sclerosis. Using immunoSEQ multiplex PCR, the repertoire was profiled, and TCRdb retains in-frame clones only, with some absent. The repertoire holds 93,000 or so clones, with around nine tenths as singletons. Material: peripheral blood, obtained after pregnancy. These receptors were taken from a female donor with multiple sclerosis, enrolled in a pregnancy study.

The J gene is TRBJ1-4, the V gene TRBV5-1; 8 bases map to TRBD1. Germline V gene data show CDR1 as SGHRS and CDR2 as YFSETQ. This CDR3 is built from 16 residues. With V trimmed by 1 base and J by 7 bases, 9 bases remained unmatched. The CDR3 bases are TGCGCCAGCAGCTTGAATCCCACAGGGGGGGGTGAAAAACTGTTTTTT. Translation: CASSLNPTGGGEKLFF.

The J gene is TRBJ1-1, the V gene TRBV5-5; no firm D call. V dropped 4 bases and J dropped 0 bases, with 16 bases sitting between them. The germline V gene has CDR1 SGHKS and CDR2 YYEKEE (reference sequence). The CDR3 totals 16 residues. CDR3 nucleotide sequence: TGTGCCAGCAGCCTAGACTCTTACCGCATGAACACTGAAGCTTTCTTT. Protein product: CASSLDSYRMNTEAFF.

This clone was seen just once. The CDR3 DNA reads as TGTGCCAGCAGCCCCCGTGGTAGCTTAAGCGAGCAGTACTTC. Residues: CASSPRGSLSEQYF. The chain has TRBV7-6 and TRBJ2-7; D uncertain. V lost 5 bases and J 6 bases, leaving 17 bases between the germline ends. This CDR3 has 14 amino acids. Per the germline V gene, CDR1 is SGHVS and CDR2 is FNYEAQ.

This clone was recorded only once. The V call is TRBV7-9, the J call TRBJ2-5; possible D gene TRBD2, 6 bases. V shed 1 base and J shed 3 bases, with 21 bases lying between them. In germline, CDR1 is SEHNR, CDR2 FQNEAQ (reference sequence). The CDR3 has 18 residues. DNA of the CDR3: TGTGCCAGCAGCTTAGTCGGCACTAAACGGGGGAGCAAAGAGACCCAGTACTTC. Amino acid sequence: CASSLVGTKRGSKETQYF.

J is TRBJ1-4 and V is TRBV19; D gene ambiguous. Germline V lookup: CDR1 LNHDA, CDR2 SQIVND (reference sequence). CDR3 length equals 13 residues. Trimming cost V 6 bases and J 3 bases, with 8 bases left between them. The CDR3 bases are TGTGCCAGTAGGGGCATCTCTAATGAAAAACTGTTTTTT. The encoded protein is CASRGISNEKLFF.

The chain links TRBV6-1 to TRBJ2-1; D is possibly TRBD2 (6 bases). Germline CDR1 and CDR2: MNHNS and SASEGT. V lost 3 bases, J lost 4 bases, and 13 bases lay in between. This CDR3 has 15 amino acids. CDR3 protein: CASSDEGLSYNEQFF. In DNA, the CDR3 is TGTGCCAGCAGTGATGAAGGACTATCTTACAATGAGCAGTTCTTC.

The chain is built from TRBV7-9 and TRBJ2-1; D is unclear. This CDR3 region has 15 residues. V was shortened by 2 bases and J by 2 bases, with 10 bases between the two germline ends. Germline CDR1 and CDR2: SEHNR and FQNEAQ (reference sequence). CDR3 sequence reads: CASSLRPIPYNEQFF. The CDR3 nucleotides are TGTGCCAGCAGCTTACGCCCTATTCCCTACAATGAGCAGTTCTTC. Based on the CDR3 plus reference TRBV7-9 and TRBJ2-1, the full variable domain is DTGVSQNPRHKITKRGQNVTFRCDPISEHNRLYWYRQTLGQGPEFLTYFQNEAQLEKSRLLSDRFSAERPKGSFSTLEIQRTEQGDSAMYLCASSLRPIPYNEQFFGPGTRLTVL.

The chain recombines TRBV2 with TRBJ1-1; possible D gene TRBD1, 6 bases. Per the germline V gene, CDR1 is SNHLY and CDR2 is FYNNEI. V lost 3 bases and J 7 bases, leaving 21 bases between the germline ends. CDR3 length: 16 amino acids. Here the CDR3 DNA reads TGTGCCAGCAGTGATTCTCGAACGGGGGGCGTGGGTGAAGCTTTCTTT. Amino acid sequence: CASSDSRTGGVGEAFF.

The chain carries TRBV12-5 and TRBJ1-5; D is unresolved. Trimming shortened V by 6 bases and J by 9 bases, and 18 bases separated the two germline ends. In germline, CDR1 is LGHNT, CDR2 FRNRAP. CDR3 length: 14 residues. The chain's CDR3 is CASGKSPNQMPQHF. The CDR3 DNA is TGTGCTAGTGGGAAATCCCCTAATCAAATGCCCCAGCATTTT.

The rearrangement links TRBV29-1 to TRBJ2-7, with a weak D call TRBD1 (6 bases). Germline V gene lookup returns CDR1 SQVTM and CDR2 ANQGSEA. The CDR3 contains 13 residues. The ends were cut back, 3 bases at V and 0 bases at J, with 9 bases in the middle. The CDR3 DNA reads TGCAGCGTTGATCTGGACAGCTCCTACGAGCAGTACTTC. Translation: CSVDLDSSYEQYF.

The chain uses TRBV5-1 and TRBJ1-1; the match to TRBD1 covers 10 bases. The germline V gene encodes CDR1 SGHRS and CDR2 YFSETQ. The junction had 4 bases not matched to a gene; V was cut back by 4 bases and J by 4 bases. The length of the CDR3 is 14 residues. The CDR3 region has the DNA TGCGCCAGCAGCCCGGGACAGGGGAGCACTGAAGCTTTCTTT. Its protein product is CASSPGQGSTEAFF.

For the CDR3, the DNA is TGTGCCAGCAGTTTAGGGGGGAGCTCCTACAATGAGCAGTTCTTC. Its protein product is CASSLGGSSYNEQFF. The genes are TRBV28 and TRBJ2-1; TRBD2 is a possible D gene (6 bases). The germline V gene encodes CDR1 MDHEN and CDR2 SYDVKM. V was pared by 2 bases and J by 0 bases, with 8 bases between. The CDR3 length is 15 residues.

This clone was found once. The chain couples TRBV2 to TRBJ1-2, with 8 positions matching TRBD1. From germline, CDR1 is SNHLY and CDR2 FYNNEI. J gave up 3 bases and V 7 bases, and 7 bases lay outside the gene matches. The CDR3 is made up of 14 amino acids. The CDR3, as DNA: TGTGCCAGCAAAACAGGGGGAGGAGACTATGGCTACACCTTC. This translates into CASKTGGGDYGYTF. The entire variable domain, with the rest obtained from reference TRBV2 and TRBJ1-2, is as follows: EPEVTQTPSHQVTQMGQEVILRCVPISNHLYFYWYRQILGQKVEFLVSFYNNEISEKSEIFDDQFSVERPDGSNFTLKIRSTKLEDSAMYFCASKTGGGDYGYTFGSGTRLTVV.

This clone was counted once. The rearrangement links TRBV28 to TRBJ2-1; weak D call: TRBD2 (6 bases). This CDR3 region has 14 residues. V dropped 6 bases and J dropped 12 bases, with 21 bases sitting between them. The germline V gene has CDR1 MDHEN and CDR2 SYDVKM. CDR3: CASSSTLALQLQFF. DNA of the CDR3: TGTGCCAGCAGCTCTACCCTAGCGCTCCAGTTGCAGTTCTTC.

The rearrangement joins TRBV19 to TRBJ2-2; D is perhaps TRBD2 (5 bases). The CDR3 covers 14 residues. Germline assignment: CDR1 LNHDA and CDR2 SQIVND (reference sequence). V dropped 3 bases and J dropped 7 bases, with 12 bases sitting between them. The CDR3 DNA reads as TGTGCCAGTAGTATTCGAGCCAGCGGCGGGGAGCTGTTTTTT. It codes for CASSIRASGGELFF. Complete variable domain (other parts from reference TRBV19 and TRBJ2-2): DGGITQSPKYLFRKEGQNVTLSCEQNLNHDAMYWYRQDPGQGLRLIYYSQIVNDFQKGDIAEGYSVSREKKESFPLTVTSAQKNPTAFYLCASSIRASGGELFFGEGSRLTVL.

Only a few counts were recorded for this clone. The chain employs TRBV19 and TRBJ2-3; 9 nucleotides agree with TRBD1. Germline assignment: CDR1 LNHDA and CDR2 SQIVND (reference sequence). Trimming took 4 bases from V and 4 from J; bases not matched to a gene: 0. This CDR3 contains 13 residues. The CDR3 sequence is CASSRDRADTQYF. As DNA, the CDR3 is TGTGCCAGTAGTAGGGACAGGGCAGATACGCAGTATTTT.

This rearrangement joins TRBV11-1 to TRBJ2-7; 8 bases line up with TRBD2. Germline values: CDR1 SGHAT, CDR2 FQDESV (reference sequence). Unmatched junction bases numbered 3, after V lost 4 bases and J lost 7 bases. CDR3 length: 12 residues. CDR3 protein: CASSSPGGEQYF. The CDR3, as DNA: TGTGCCAGCAGCTCGCCGGGGGGGGAGCAGTACTTC.

The V and J genes are TRBV19 and TRBJ1-4; TRBD1 might be the D (5 bases). This CDR3 is 18 amino acids long. CDR1 is LNHDA, CDR2 SQIVND, per germline (reference sequence). The V and J ends lost 3 bases and 7 bases respectively, with 24 bases between them. The CDR3 sequence is CASSIDARRGMISEKLFF. The CDR3 nucleotides read TGTGCCAGTAGTATTGACGCGAGGCGGGGGATGATTAGTGAAAAACTGTTTTTT.

The J gene is TRBJ1-2, the V gene TRBV4-1; 11 nucleotides agree with TRBD1. Germline loops: CDR1 MGHRA, CDR2 YSYEKL. V shed 1 base and J 3 bases; nucleotides not matched to a gene: 1. The CDR3 length is 15 residues. CDR3 amino acids: CASSQVGQGDYGYTF. The CDR3 DNA is TGCGCCAGCAGCCAAGTGGGACAGGGGGACTATGGCTACACCTTC.

The chain combines TRBV7-6 with TRBJ1-3, with D perhaps matching TRBD1 (5 bases). The length of the CDR3 is 15 residues. Trimming cost V 1 base and J 0 bases, with 7 bases left between them. CDR1 SGHVS and CDR2 FNYEAQ come from the germline V gene. The CDR3 sequence is CASSLEGLSGNTIYF. CDR3 nucleotide sequence: TGTGCCAGCAGCTTAGAGGGGCTCTCTGGAAACACCATATATTTT.

V and J are TRBV7-2 and TRBJ2-2; 8 bases line up with TRBD1. J was trimmed by 4 bases and V by 4 bases; bases with no gene match: 8. Per germline, CDR1 SGHTA and CDR2 FQGNSA. CDR3 length equals 16 residues. The CDR3: CASSSSTGAFTGELFF. DNA for the CDR3: TGTGCCAGCAGCTCCTCGACAGGGGCCTTCACCGGGGAGCTGTTTTTT.

The CDR3 DNA sequence: TGTGCCAGCAGTGAAATAGGGGGATACACTGAAGCTTTCTTT. Protein product: CASSEIGGYTEAFF. The genes are TRBV6-1 and TRBJ1-1, with D possibly being TRBD1 (6 bases). From germline, CDR1 is MNHNS and CDR2 SASEGT. CDR3 length: 14 amino acids. Trimming took off 2 bases at V and 3 bases at J, with 10 bases between the two ends.

The chain has TRBV5-4 and TRBJ2-3; a weak D match, TRBD2 (7 bases). V shed 10 bases and J shed 0 bases, with 15 bases lying between them. This CDR3 has 14 amino acids. The germline V gene has CDR1 SGHNT and CDR2 YYREEE (reference sequence). The CDR3 loop is CAYAGAFSTDTQYF. The DNA for the CDR3 is TGTGCCTATGCGGGGGCTTTCAGCACAGATACGCAGTATTTT.

The chain has TRBV19 and TRBJ1-2, with D possibly TRBD1 on 6 matching bases. The CDR3 has 15 residues. Germline lookup yields CDR1 LNHDA and CDR2 SQIVND (reference sequence). Trimming shortened V by 5 bases and J by 3 bases, and 16 bases separated the two germline ends. CDR3 region: CASSPQGHGDYGYTF. For the CDR3, the DNA is TGTGCCAGTAGTCCACAGGGTCACGGGGACTATGGCTACACCTTC.

The chain employs TRBV4-3 and TRBJ2-1, with a possible D match to TRBD2 (6 bases). CDR1 is LGHNA and CDR2 is YSLEER in the germline V gene. V was clipped by 3 bases and J by 0 bases, with 15 bases between them. CDR3 size: 17 residues. The chain's CDR3 is CASSQRDFRSSYNEQFF. The CDR3 coding sequence is TGCGCCAGCAGCCAGAGGGACTTCCGCAGCTCCTACAATGAGCAGTTCTTC.

The chain has TRBV29-1 and TRBJ1-6; 9 bases match TRBD1. The CDR3 runs to 13 residues. V was pared by 0 bases and J by 13 bases, with 4 bases of the junction left unmatched. Germline lookup yields CDR1 SQVTM and CDR2 ANQGSEA. The CDR3 here is CSVEERTGVPLHF. The CDR3 bases are TGCAGCGTTGAAGAACGGACAGGGGTGCCCCTCCACTTT.

The chain uses TRBV9 and TRBJ2-1, with D tentatively TRBD1 (5 bases). The CDR3 totals 16 residues. Germline-derived CDR1 and CDR2 are SGDLS and YYNGEE. With 0 bases removed from V and 0 bases from J, the gap between germline ends came to 10 bases. This chain's CDR3 is CASSVEGDSSYNEQFF. CDR3 DNA sequence: TGTGCCAGCAGCGTAGAAGGGGATAGCTCCTACAATGAGCAGTTCTTC. The full variable domain, rest sourced from reference TRBV9 and TRBJ2-1, is DSGVTQTPKHLITATGQRVTLRCSPRSGDLSVYWYQQSLDQGLQFLIQYYNGEERAKGNILERFSAQQFPDLHSELNLSSLELGDSALYFCASSVEGDSSYNEQFFGPGTRLTVL.

The rearrangement links TRBV6-6 to TRBJ2-2, with 8 nucleotides matching TRBD1. The CDR3 runs 14 residues. J gave up 4 bases and V 5 bases, and 3 bases lay outside the gene matches. In germline, CDR1 is MNHNY, CDR2 SVGAGI (reference sequence). The CDR3 loop is CASSVDRVTGELFF. CDR3 in DNA: TGTGCCAGCAGTGTGGACAGGGTCACCGGGGAGCTGTTTTTT.

The gene calls are TRBV4-3 and TRBJ2-3; 7 bases match TRBD2. Trimming cost V 1 base and J 8 bases; bases outside gene matches: 9. Germline assignment: CDR1 LGHNA and CDR2 YSLEER. The CDR3 runs to 15 residues. The CDR3 loop reads CASSQGRWGGGTQYF. The DNA for the CDR3 is TGCGCCAGCAGCCAAGGCCGGTGGGGCGGGGGTACGCAGTATTTT.

This clone was seen a handful of times. The chain links TRBV2 to TRBJ1-5, with D perhaps TRBD1 (6 bases). This CDR3 has 14 residues. V was pared by 7 bases and J by 2 bases, with 12 bases between. Germline V gives CDR1 SNHLY, CDR2 FYNNEI. The CDR3 bases are TGTGCCAGCATTGGGGGCGCGGGCAATCAGCCCCAGCATTTT. Translation: CASIGGAGNQPQHF. Full variable domain (missing parts from reference TRBV2 and TRBJ1-5): EPEVTQTPSHQVTQMGQEVILRCVPISNHLYFYWYRQILGQKVEFLVSFYNNEISEKSEIFDDQFSVERPDGSNFTLKIRSTKLEDSAMYFCASIGGAGNQPQHFGDGTRLSIL.

The chain is built from TRBV28 and TRBJ2-2; D remains unclear. CDR3 length: 13 residues. The germline CDR1 and CDR2 sequences are MDHEN and SYDVKM. V lost 6 bases and J lost 2, with 7 bases in between. DNA of the CDR3: TGTGCCAGCAGGGAGAGTAACACCGGGGAGCTGTTTTTT. The encoded protein is CASRESNTGELFF. Full variable domain (missing parts from reference TRBV28 and TRBJ2-2): DVKVTQSSRYLVKRTGEKVFLECVQDMDHENMFWYRQDPGLGLRLIYFSYDVKMKEKGDIPEGYSVSREKKERFSLILESASTNQTSMYLCASRESNTGELFFGEGSRLTVL.

The chain has TRBV10-3 and TRBJ2-2; 11 bases are a match to TRBD1. This CDR3 is built from 18 residues. Germline V CDR1 and CDR2: ENHRY, SYGVKD. J was trimmed by 6 bases and V by 0 bases; bases with no gene match: 9. The CDR3 region has the DNA TGTGCCATCAGTGAGTCGAGGCCCGGGACAGGGGGTCCCGGGGAGCTGTTTTTT. This sequence encodes CAISESRPGTGGPGELFF.